The rows below give T cell receptor beta chains drawn from one sample of a study of blood T cells in healthy people across ages. TCRdb reprocessed the 5' RACE reads via MiXCR and lists one record per CDR3 protein. The sample has 1.8 million or so distinct CDR3 sequences, around 40% seen once. Sequencing input: blood. Every receptor here comes from a human donor in good health. CDR3s include the opening cysteine and the closing phenylalanine or tryptophan. D genes are given only for firm matches. The listing skips clone size in some rows; elsewhere it reads once, few, many or a size class.

.	TRBV7-8	TRBJ1-6	few	CASSWGRAPLHF	TGTGCCAGCAGCTGGGGTCGGGCACCCCTCCACTTT
.	TRBV6-6	TRBJ2-4	.	CASRNRGLLAKNIQYF	TGTGCCAGCAGAAACAGGGGACTGTTAGCCAAAAACATTCAGTACTTC
TRBD2	TRBV4-3	TRBJ2-5	.	CASSQDILAGGRETQYF	TGCGCCAGCAGCCAAGATATCCTAGCGGGGGGGCGGGAGACCCAGTACTTC
.	TRBV29-1	TRBJ2-1	few	CSVEELGPYNEQFF	TGCAGCGTTGAAGAATTGGGCCCGTACAATGAGCAGTTCTTC
TRBD1	TRBV7-2	TRBJ2-4	.	CASSLGGQARNIQYF	TGTGCCAGCAGCTTAGGGGGACAGGCGAGGAACATTCAGTACTTC
.	TRBV3-1	TRBJ2-3	.	CASSQEGADPPTDTQYF	TGTGCCAGCAGCCAAGAGGGGGCAGACCCCCCTACAGATACGCAGTATTTT
TRBD1	TRBV6-6	TRBJ2-3	few	CAAKGRDRVADTQYF	TGTGCCGCCAAGGGCAGGGACAGGGTCGCAGATACGCAGTATTTT
.	TRBV9	TRBJ2-3	few	CASSVVGETDTQYF	TGTGCCAGCAGCGTAGTAGGGGAAACAGATACGCAGTATTTT
.	TRBV5-5	TRBJ1-2	.	CASSLLANHGYTF	TGTGCCAGCAGCTTGTTGGCCAACCATGGCTACACCTTC
.	TRBV29-1	TRBJ2-1	.	CSVEEAGTAAGEQFF	TGCAGCGTTGAAGAGGCCGGGACAGCTGCGGGGGAGCAGTTCTTC
TRBD2	TRBV6-2/TRBV6-3	TRBJ2-1	few	CASRSTTSGGANEQFF	TGTGCCAGCAGATCCACCACTAGCGGGGGGGCGAATGAGCAGTTCTTC
TRBD1	TRBV30	TRBJ1-5	few	CAWSTQGDQPQHF	TGTGCCTGGAGTACCCAGGGGGATCAGCCCCAGCATTTT
.	TRBV15	TRBJ2-2	.	CATSRSSWTTNTGELFF	TGTGCCACCAGCAGAAGTTCTTGGACAACGAACACCGGGGAGCTGTTTTTT
.	TRBV27	TRBJ1-5	.	CACGGGPVRPQHF	TGTGCCTGTGGGGGGGGGCCGGTTCGGCCCCAGCATTTT
TRBD1	TRBV5-6	TRBJ2-4	few	CASSLEGQGMAKNIQYF	TGTGCCAGCAGCTTGGAGGGACAGGGTATGGCCAAAAACATTCAGTACTTC
TRBD2	TRBV6-6	TRBJ2-1	.	CASSYSSGGHNEQFF	TGTGCCAGCAGTTACTCGTCGGGAGGACACAATGAGCAGTTCTTC
.	TRBV20-1	TRBJ1-4	.	CSARDRWGGEKRFF	TGCAGTGCTAGAGATCGGTGGGGTGGGGAAAAACGGTTTTTT
TRBD1	TRBV7-9	TRBJ1-2	.	CASSNPRDRGDYGYTF	TGTGCCAGCAGCAACCCCCGGGACAGGGGGGACTATGGCTACACCTTC
TRBD1	TRBV7-2	TRBJ2-7	few	CASSLMGQGGEQYF	TGTGCCAGCAGCTTAATGGGACAGGGAGGAGAGCAGTACTTC
.	TRBV15	TRBJ2-5	.	CATSRVSDAETQYF	TGTGCCACCAGCAGAGTTAGCGACGCGGAGACCCAGTACTTC
.	TRBV7-8	TRBJ2-3	.	CASSLGSSGPRSDTQYF	TGTGCCAGCAGCTTAGGGTCATCGGGGCCCCGGTCGGATACGCAGTATTTT
.	TRBV20-1	TRBJ1-2	.	CSARGRGDTAFYGYTF	TGCAGTGCTAGAGGTAGAGGAGATACAGCCTTCTATGGCTACACCTTC
.	TRBV5-1	TRBJ2-5	.	CASSLTPPDLEEETQYF	TGCGCCAGCAGCTTGACCCCCCCGGACCTAGAGGAGGAGACCCAGTACTTC
.	TRBV20-1	TRBJ1-3	.	CSAWDYSGNAIYF	TGCAGTGCTTGGGACTACTCTGGAAACGCCATATATTTT
.	TRBV27	TRBJ2-4	.	CASSLYAWERTSIQYF	TGTGCCAGCAGTCTTTACGCTTGGGAGCGGACGAGTATTCAGTACTTC
.	TRBV12-3/TRBV12-4	TRBJ1-2	.	CASSLRAGYGYTF	TGTGCCAGCAGTTTACGAGCTGGATATGGCTACACCTTC